This passage covers 16 T cell receptor beta chains from one sample sequenced in a study of regulatory T cells in long-lasting Graves disease. Described time point: newly diagnosed GD, antithyroid drugs for less than 3 months. TCR sequences were obtained from RNA taken from PBMCs. CDR3 regions were amplified by Arm-PCR using iRepertoire HTBI primers to build TCR beta libraries. TCRdb reprocessed the multiplex PCR reads via MiXCR and lists one record per CDR3 protein. The table has 500,000 or so distinct CDR3 sequences, about 16% seen once. These same records also appear under a second study, on T cells in Graves' hyperthyroidism and ophthalmopathy.

The sample here was peripheral blood mononuclear cells (PBMCs), taken at new diagnosis, from a patient treated with antithyroid drugs. Every receptor here comes from a middle-aged woman with Graves disease.

This clonotype was seen a handful of times. The rearrangement links TRBV12-5 to TRBJ1-1; D possibly corresponds to TRBD1 (6 bases). CDR1 and CDR2 from the germline V gene are LGHNT and FRNRAP. CDR3 length equals 11 residues. Deletions cut 6 bases from V and 11 bases from J, with 13 bases between. Written as DNA, the CDR3 is TGTGCTAGTGGCCAGGGGTTAGGGGCTTTCTTT. It translates to CASGQGLGAFF.

This clonotype was observed at least ten times. This sequence joins TRBV18 and TRBJ1-1; 8 bases are a match to TRBD1. Germline CDR1 reads KGHSH; CDR2 reads LQKENI. The CDR3 totals 14 residues. Losses at the gene ends were 1 base for V and 3 bases for J; bases not matched to a gene: 1. The CDR3 spells CASSPLDRDTEAFF. In DNA, the CDR3 is TGTGCCAGCTCACCACTGGACAGGGACACTGAAGCTTTCTTT.

The rearrangement uses TRBV27 and TRBJ1-4, with a tentative D call TRBD1 (5 bases). The CDR3 runs 15 residues. The germline V gene encodes CDR1 MNHEY and CDR2 SMNVEV (reference sequence). Trimming removed 5 bases from V and 11 bases from J, with 21 bases in between. As DNA, the CDR3 is TGTGCCAGCAGTATAAACCGGGACCCCTCAGGGAAACTGTTTTTT. Translation gives CASSINRDPSGKLFF.

The table lists this clonotype with a few counts. The chain links TRBV20-1 to TRBJ2-7; 8 bases are a match to TRBD2. This CDR3 spans 16 amino acids. Germline assignment: CDR1 DFQATT and CDR2 SNEGSKA (reference sequence). V shed 1 base and J 7 bases; nucleotides not matched to a gene: 15. CDR3 nucleotides: TGCAGTGCTAGAGCCGCCCTCACTGGCGGGGGGTTTGAGCAGTACTTC. It translates to CSARAALTGGGFEQYF.

This clonotype was observed a single time. Because the CDR3's place on the DNA is in doubt, the DNA is left out and the CDR3 is given as listed by TCRdb. The genes are TRBV3-1 and TRBJ2-5; the table calls TRBD1, which could not be checked here. Germline values: CDR1 LGHDT, CDR2 YNNKEL (reference sequence). Counting both end residues, the CDR3 totals 15 amino acids. CDR3 sequence: CASSYGTGFLETQYF.

This clonotype was counted ten times or more. This sequence joins TRBV12-3 or TRBV12-4 and TRBJ2-2; no clear D. The CDR3 loop spans 15 amino acids. Trimming took off 7 bases at V and 3 bases at J, with 15 bases between the two ends. The CDR3 DNA reads TGTGCCAGCATCCGCAACGTCGTAGACACCGGGGAGCTGTTTTTT. Encoded protein: CASIRNVVDTGELFF.

The V call is TRBV2, the J call TRBJ2-2; a weak D match, TRBD1 (5 bases). This CDR3 is 13 amino acids long. Per the germline V gene, CDR1 is SNHLY and CDR2 is FYNNEI. V lost 6 bases and J 6 bases, leaving 11 bases between the germline ends. DNA for the CDR3: TGTGCCAGCAGCGCGACAGTAGCCGGGGAGCTGTTTTTT. Translated, it gives CASSATVAGELFF.

This clonotype showed up just a few times. The V and J genes are TRBV7-2 and TRBJ2-5; D gene uncertain. The CDR3 length is 12 residues. The V end lost 2 bases, the J end lost 5 bases, and 6 bases lay between the germline ends. The germline CDR1 and CDR2 sequences are SGHTA and FQGNSA. This CDR3 reads CASSLQYETQYF. CDR3 sequence (DNA): TGTGCCAGCAGCTTACAGTATGAGACCCAGTACTTC.

The J gene is TRBJ1-5, the V gene TRBV28; D gene uncertain. V lost 4 bases and J 11 bases, leaving 18 bases between the germline ends. Looked up from germline, CDR1 is MDHEN and CDR2 is SYDVKM. This CDR3 is 14 amino acids long. CDR3 amino acids: CASSYAPDRVAQHF. The CDR3 DNA reads TGTGCCAGCAGTTACGCCCCCGATCGGGTGGCCCAGCATTTT.

In the case of this clonotype: This sequence may be a read error, since a much larger clone differs from it by one base. The chain recombines TRBV2 with TRBJ1-4, with no clear D. CDR1 and CDR2 (germline): SNHLY, FYNNEI. The CDR3 has 14 amino acids. Trimming left V 7 bases short and J 15 bases short, with 24 bases between. The DNA of the CDR3 is TGTGCCAGCACCGAGTACAGCGGACGAGGGCCAATGTTTTTT. It translates to CASTEYSGRGPMFF.

Note on this clonotype: A read error may explain this, as a much larger clone is one base away. The chain links TRBV15 to TRBJ1-1; perhaps TRBD1 as D (6 bases). The CDR3 runs 15 residues. The germline CDR1 and CDR2 sequences are LNHNV and YYDKDF (reference sequence). The CDR3 DNA reads as TGTGCCATCAGCAGAGATAAGACAGGCAACACTGAAGCTTTCTTT. Translating gives CAISRDKTGNTEAFF.

The chain joins TRBV6-2 or TRBV6-3 to TRBJ2-5, with a tentative D call TRBD2 (6 bases). CDR1 is MNHEY and CDR2 is SVGEGT in the germline V gene. The ends were cut back, 0 bases at V and 5 bases at J, with 10 bases in the middle. The CDR3 totals 14 residues. CDR3 nucleotide sequence: TGTGCCAGCAGTTACTCGGCGGGGATGGAGACCCAGTACTTC. Its translation is CASSYSAGMETQYF.

The chain recombines TRBV2 with TRBJ1-6; 10 positions agree with TRBD1. The ends lost 6 bases at V and 13 bases at J; junction bases unmatched: 9. CDR1 SNHLY and CDR2 FYNNEI come from the germline V gene. CDR3 size: 14 residues. This CDR3 is CASRGTGALGPLHF. In DNA, the CDR3 is TGTGCCAGCAGGGGGACAGGGGCCCTCGGGCCCCTCCACTTT.

A few counts support this clonotype. CDR3: CASREQGSGANVLTF. CDR3 DNA: TGTGCCAGCAGGGAACAGGGCTCTGGGGCCAACGTCCTGACTTTC. This chain links TRBV7-6 with TRBJ2-6, with a possible D match to TRBD1 (6 bases). Germline lookup yields CDR1 SGHVS and CDR2 FNYEAQ. CDR3 size: 15 residues. Trimming left V 6 bases short and J 0 bases short, with 9 bases between. The full variable domain, its missing parts supplied by reference TRBV7-6 and TRBJ2-6, is GAGVSQSPRYKVTKRGQDVALRCDPISGHVSLYWYRQALGQGPEFLTYFNYEAQQDKSGLPNDRFSAERPEGSISTLTIQRTEQRDSAMYRCASREQGSGANVLTFGAGSRLTVL.

This chain joins TRBV24-1 and TRBJ2-2, with D possibly matching TRBD2 (6 bases). The V and J ends lost 12 bases and 3 bases respectively, with 10 bases between them. Looked up from germline, CDR1 is KGHDR and CDR2 is SFDVKD. This CDR3 region has 12 residues. DNA of the CDR3: TGTGCCTCTGGGGGGTACACCGGGGAGCTGTTTTTT. It specifies CASGGYTGELFF.

There are many counts of this clonotype. The chain recombines TRBV12-3 or TRBV12-4 with TRBJ2-2, with D unresolved. The CDR3 has 13 amino acids. The V end lost 5 bases, the J end lost 7 bases, and 11 bases lay between the germline ends. DNA for the CDR3: TGTGCCAGCAGTCCCAGCCGGAGCGGGGAGCTGTTTTTT. This sequence encodes CASSPSRSGELFF.